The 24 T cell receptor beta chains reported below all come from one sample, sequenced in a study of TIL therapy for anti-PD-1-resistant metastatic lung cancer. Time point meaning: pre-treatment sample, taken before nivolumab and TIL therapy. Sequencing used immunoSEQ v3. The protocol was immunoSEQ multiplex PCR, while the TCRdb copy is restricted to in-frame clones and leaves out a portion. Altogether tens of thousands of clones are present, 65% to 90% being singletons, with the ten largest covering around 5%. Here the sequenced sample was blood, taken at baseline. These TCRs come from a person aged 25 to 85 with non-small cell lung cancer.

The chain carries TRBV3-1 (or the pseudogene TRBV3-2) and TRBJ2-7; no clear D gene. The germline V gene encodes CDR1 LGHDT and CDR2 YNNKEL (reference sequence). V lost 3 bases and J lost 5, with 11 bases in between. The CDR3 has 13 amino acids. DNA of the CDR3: TGTGCCAGCAGCCATCCGGGCTACCACGAGCAGTACTTC. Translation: CASSHPGYHEQYF.

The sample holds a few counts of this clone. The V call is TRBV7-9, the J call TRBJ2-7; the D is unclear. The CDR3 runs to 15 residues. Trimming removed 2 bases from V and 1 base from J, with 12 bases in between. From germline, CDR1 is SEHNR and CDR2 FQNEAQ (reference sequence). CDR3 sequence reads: CASSLTAFGSYEQYF. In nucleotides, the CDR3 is TGTGCCAGCAGCTTAACAGCCTTTGGGTCCTACGAGCAGTACTTC.

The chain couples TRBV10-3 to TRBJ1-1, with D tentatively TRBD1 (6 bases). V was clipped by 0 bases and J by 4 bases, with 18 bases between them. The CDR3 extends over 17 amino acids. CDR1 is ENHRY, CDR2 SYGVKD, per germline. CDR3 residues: CAISESNKLRGITEAFF. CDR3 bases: TGTGCCATCAGTGAGTCGAATAAGCTCAGGGGAATCACTGAAGCTTTCTTT.

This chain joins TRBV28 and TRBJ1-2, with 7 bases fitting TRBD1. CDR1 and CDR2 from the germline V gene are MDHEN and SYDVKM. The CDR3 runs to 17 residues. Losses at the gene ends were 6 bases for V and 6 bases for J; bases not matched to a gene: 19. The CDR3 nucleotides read TGTGCCAGCAGCCACCGGCTAGGACAGGTACAGTTGGATGGCTACACCTTC. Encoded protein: CASSHRLGQVQLDGYTF.

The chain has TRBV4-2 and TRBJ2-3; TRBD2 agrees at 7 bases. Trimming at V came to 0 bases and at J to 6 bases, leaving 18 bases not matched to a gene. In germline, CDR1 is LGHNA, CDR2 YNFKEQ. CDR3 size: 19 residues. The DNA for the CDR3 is TGTGCCAGCAGCCAAGATCTAAGTGGCGGGAGATTCGGGAGGGATACGCAGTATTTT. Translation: CASSQDLSGGRFGRDTQYF.

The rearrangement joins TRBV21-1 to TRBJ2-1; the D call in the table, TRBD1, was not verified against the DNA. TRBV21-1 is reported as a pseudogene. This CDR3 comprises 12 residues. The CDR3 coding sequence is TGTGCCAGCAGCACCCACAGGGGGCCGTGGTTCTTC. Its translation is CASSTHRGPWFF.

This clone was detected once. DNA of the CDR3: TGTGCCAGCAGCCAAGGGACAGGGAGGGAGACCCAGTACTTC. Translation gives CASSQGTGRETQYF. V is TRBV3-1 (or the pseudogene TRBV3-2) and J is TRBJ2-5; 8 nucleotides agree with TRBD1. CDR1 is LGHDT, CDR2 YNNKEL, per germline (reference sequence). There are 14 residues in the CDR3. Trimming removed 1 base from V and 5 bases from J; junction bases left unmatched: 3.

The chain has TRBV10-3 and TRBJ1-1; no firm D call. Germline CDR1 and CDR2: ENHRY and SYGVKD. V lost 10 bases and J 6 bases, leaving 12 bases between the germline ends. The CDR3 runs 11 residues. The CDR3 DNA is TGTGCCACCATACTAAACGCTGAAGCTTTCTTT. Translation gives CATILNAEAFF.

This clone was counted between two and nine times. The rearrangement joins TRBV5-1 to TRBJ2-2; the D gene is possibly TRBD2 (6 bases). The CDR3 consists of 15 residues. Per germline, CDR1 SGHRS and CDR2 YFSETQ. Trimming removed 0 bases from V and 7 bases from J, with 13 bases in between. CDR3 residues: CASSLASSVGGELFF. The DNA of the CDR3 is TGCGCCAGCAGCTTGGCTTCTAGCGTAGGCGGGGAGCTGTTTTTT.

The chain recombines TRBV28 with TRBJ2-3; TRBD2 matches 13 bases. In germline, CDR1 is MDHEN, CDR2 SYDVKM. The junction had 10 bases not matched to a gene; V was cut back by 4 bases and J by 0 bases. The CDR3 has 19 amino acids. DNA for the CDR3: TGTGCCAGCAGTTCGCCTATACTAGCGGGGGGGCCAAGCACAGATACGCAGTATTTT. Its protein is CASSSPILAGGPSTDTQYF.

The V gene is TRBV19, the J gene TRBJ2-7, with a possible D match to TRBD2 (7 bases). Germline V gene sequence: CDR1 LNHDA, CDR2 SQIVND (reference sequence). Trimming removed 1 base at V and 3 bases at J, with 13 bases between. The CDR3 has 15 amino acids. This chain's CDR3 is CASSIGDGGLYEQYF. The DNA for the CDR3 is TGTGCCAGTAGTATAGGGGACGGGGGGCTCTACGAGCAGTACTTC.

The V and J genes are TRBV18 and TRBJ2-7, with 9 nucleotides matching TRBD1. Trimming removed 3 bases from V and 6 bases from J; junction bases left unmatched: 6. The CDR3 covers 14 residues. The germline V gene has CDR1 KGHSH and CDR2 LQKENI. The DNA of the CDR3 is TGTGCCAGCTCACCGGGACAGGGTCGGGGCGAGCAGTACTTC. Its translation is CASSPGQGRGEQYF.

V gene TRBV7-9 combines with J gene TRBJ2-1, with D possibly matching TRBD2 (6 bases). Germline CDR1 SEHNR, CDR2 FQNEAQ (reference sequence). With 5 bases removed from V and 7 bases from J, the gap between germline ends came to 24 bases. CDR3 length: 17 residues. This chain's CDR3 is CASSLLRSSGAANEQFF. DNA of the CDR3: TGTGCCAGCAGCCTCCTGCGGAGTAGCGGCGCGGCTAATGAGCAGTTCTTC.

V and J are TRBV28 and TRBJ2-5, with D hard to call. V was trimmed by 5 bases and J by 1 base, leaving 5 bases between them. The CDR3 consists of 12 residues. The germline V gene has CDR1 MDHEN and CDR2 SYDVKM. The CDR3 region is CASSDPQETQYF. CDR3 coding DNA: TGTGCCAGCAGTGACCCCCAAGAGACCCAGTACTTC.

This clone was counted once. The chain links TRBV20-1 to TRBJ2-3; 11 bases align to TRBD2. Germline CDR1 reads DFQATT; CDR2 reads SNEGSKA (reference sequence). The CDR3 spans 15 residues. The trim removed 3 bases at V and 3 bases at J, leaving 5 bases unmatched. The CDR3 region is CSASIRTSGTDTQYF. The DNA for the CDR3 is TGCAGTGCTAGTATTCGGACTAGCGGGACAGATACGCAGTATTTT.

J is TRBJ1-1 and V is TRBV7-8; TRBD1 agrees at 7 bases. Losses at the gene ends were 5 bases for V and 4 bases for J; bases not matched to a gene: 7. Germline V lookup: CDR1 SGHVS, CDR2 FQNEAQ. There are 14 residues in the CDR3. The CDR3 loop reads CASSPTAGGTEAFF. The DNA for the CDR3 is TGTGCCAGCAGCCCGACCGCAGGGGGCACTGAAGCTTTCTTT.

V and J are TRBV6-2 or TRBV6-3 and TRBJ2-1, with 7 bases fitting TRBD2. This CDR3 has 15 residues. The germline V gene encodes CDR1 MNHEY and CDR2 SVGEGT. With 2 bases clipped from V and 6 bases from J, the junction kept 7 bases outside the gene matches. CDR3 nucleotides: TGTGCCAGCAGTTACCAACTAGCGTCACCCAATGAGCAGTTCTTC. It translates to CASSYQLASPNEQFF.

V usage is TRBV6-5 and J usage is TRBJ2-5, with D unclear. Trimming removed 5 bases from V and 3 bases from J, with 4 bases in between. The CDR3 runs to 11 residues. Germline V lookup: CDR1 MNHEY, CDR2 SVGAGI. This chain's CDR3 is CASSTEETQYF. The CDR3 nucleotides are TGTGCCAGCAGTACGGAAGAGACCCAGTACTTC.

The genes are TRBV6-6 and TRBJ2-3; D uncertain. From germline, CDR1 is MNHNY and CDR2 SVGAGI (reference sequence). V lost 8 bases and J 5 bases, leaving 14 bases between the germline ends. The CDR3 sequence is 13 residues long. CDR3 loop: CASGQGYRDTQYF. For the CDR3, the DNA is TGTGCCAGCGGCCAAGGGTATAGAGATACGCAGTATTTT.

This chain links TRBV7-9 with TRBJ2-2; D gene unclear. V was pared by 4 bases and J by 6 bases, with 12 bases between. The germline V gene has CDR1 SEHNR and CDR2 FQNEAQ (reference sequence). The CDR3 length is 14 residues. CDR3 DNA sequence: TGTGCCAGCAGCTCCCCTCTGGGCGCCGGGGAGCTGTTTTTT. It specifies CASSSPLGAGELFF.

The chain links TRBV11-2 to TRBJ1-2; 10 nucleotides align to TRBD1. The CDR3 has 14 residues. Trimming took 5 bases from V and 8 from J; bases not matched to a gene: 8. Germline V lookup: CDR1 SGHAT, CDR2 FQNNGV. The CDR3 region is CASSPDRGSMGYTF. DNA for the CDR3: TGTGCCAGCAGCCCGGACAGGGGGTCGATGGGCTACACCTTC.

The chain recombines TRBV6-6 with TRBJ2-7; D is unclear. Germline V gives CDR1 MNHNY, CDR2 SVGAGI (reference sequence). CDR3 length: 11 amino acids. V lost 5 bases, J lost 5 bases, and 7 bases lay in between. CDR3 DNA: TGTGCCAGCAGTCGTTCCCACGAGCAGTACTTC. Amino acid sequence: CASSRSHEQYF.

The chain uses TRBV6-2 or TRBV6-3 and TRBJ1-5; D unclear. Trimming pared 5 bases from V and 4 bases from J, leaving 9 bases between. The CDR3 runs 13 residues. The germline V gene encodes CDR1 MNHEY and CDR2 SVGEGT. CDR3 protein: CASSTDRNQPQHF. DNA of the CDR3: TGTGCCAGCAGTACCGACCGTAATCAGCCCCAGCATTTT.

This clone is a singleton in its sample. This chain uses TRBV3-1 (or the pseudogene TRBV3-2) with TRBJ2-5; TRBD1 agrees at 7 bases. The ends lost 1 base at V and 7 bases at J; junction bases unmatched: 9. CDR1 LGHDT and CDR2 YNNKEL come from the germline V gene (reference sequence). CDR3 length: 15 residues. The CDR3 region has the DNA TGTGCCAGCAGCCAAGCTGGTGGGACAGAAGGGACCCAGTACTTC. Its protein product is CASSQAGGTEGTQYF.